This TCR beta chain was captured by sequencing in a study of response to subunit inactivated influenza vaccine. Notes on the study in general: Authors suggested each seasonal flu vaccination may recruit only limited numbers of new T cells.

Only a few counts were recorded for this clonotype. Its specificity is not known. CDR1 and CDR2 (germline): MNHNS, SASEGT. Trimming at V came to 6 bases and at J to 6 bases, leaving 15 bases not matched to a gene. CDR3 length equals 16 residues. From the RT-PCR reads, TCRdb called clonotypes with MiXCR, one entry per CDR3 protein. The data hold under 550,000 distinct CDR3 sequences, with approximately 7.2% observed a single time. The rearrangement uses TRBV6-1 and TRBJ2-7, with 9 bases aligning to TRBD2. The source was PBMCs from blood, collected approximately 25 months after vaccination. This sequence originates from a man aged 45 to 70 who received an inactivated influenza vaccine. The CDR3 nucleotides read TGTGCCAGCAGCCCCATCTCACTAGCGGGTGTGGTCGAGCAGTACTTC. It specifies CASSPISLAGVVEQYF.